A selection of T cell receptor beta chains follows, all from one sample in a study of blood T cell repertoires in COVID-19. The data were produced by immunoSEQ multiplex PCR, yet TCRdb's version contains in-frame clones alone and is incomplete. The sample lists about 100,000 clones, 75% to 85% seen once, with more than 4.5% in the top ten. The sample taken for sequencing was peripheral blood. Receptors originate from a man aged 55 to 70 with acute or convalescent COVID-19. Both conserved end residues are part of each CDR3.

V	J	CDR3
TRBV11-3	TRBJ2-5	CASSLDSREETQYF
TRBV7-3	TRBJ2-1	CASSLSTLSTEQFF
TRBV18	TRBJ2-1	CASSPYRLAGASEQFF
TRBV7-2	TRBJ2-5	CASSLSGSRETQYF
TRBV19	TRBJ1-4	CASSTRTGEKLFF
TRBV6-5	TRBJ1-1	CASSLTGLDTEAFF
TRBV10-1	TRBJ2-1	CASAAGPLGYNEQFF
TRBV5-5	TRBJ1-5	CASSKGGGAGQPQHF
TRBV5-8	TRBJ1-2	CASSFDRDYGYTF
TRBV19	TRBJ1-3	CASSSKYRAGARDTIYF
TRBV7-2	TRBJ2-7	CASSLTGQNPYEQYF